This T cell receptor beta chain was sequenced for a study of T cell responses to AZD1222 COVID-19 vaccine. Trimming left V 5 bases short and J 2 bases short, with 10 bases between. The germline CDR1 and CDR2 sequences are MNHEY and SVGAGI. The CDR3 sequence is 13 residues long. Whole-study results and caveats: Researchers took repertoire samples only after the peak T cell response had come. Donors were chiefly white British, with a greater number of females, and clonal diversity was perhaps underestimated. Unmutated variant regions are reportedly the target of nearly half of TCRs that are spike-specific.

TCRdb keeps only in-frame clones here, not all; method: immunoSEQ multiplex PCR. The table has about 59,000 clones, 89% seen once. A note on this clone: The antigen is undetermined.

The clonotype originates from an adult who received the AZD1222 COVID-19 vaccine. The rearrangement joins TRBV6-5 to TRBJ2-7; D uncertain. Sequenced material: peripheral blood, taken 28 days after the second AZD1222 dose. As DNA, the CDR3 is TGTGCCAGCAGTCCCGTTGGTGCCTACGAGCAGTACTTC. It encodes CASSPVGAYEQYF.